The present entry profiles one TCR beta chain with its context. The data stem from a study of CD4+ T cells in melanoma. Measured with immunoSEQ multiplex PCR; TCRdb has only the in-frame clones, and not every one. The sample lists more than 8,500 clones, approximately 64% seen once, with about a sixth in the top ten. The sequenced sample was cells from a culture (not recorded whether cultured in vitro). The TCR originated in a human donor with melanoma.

The chain's CDR3 is CASSLSSGYEAFF. The DNA of the CDR3 is TGCGCCAGCAGCTTGAGTTCGGGGTACGAAGCTTTCTTT. The chain employs TRBV5-1 and TRBJ1-1; D is undetermined. CDR3 length: 13 amino acids. Trimming left V 1 base short and J 8 bases short, with 12 bases between. CDR1 SGHRS and CDR2 YFSETQ come from the germline V gene.